These T cell receptor beta chains were read from a single sample in a study of CD8 T cells in Susac syndrome. Via MiXCR, TCRdb re-called the immunoSEQ multiplex PCR reads, giving one row per CDR3 protein. The table has approximately 120,000 distinct CDR3 sequences, 80% to 95% seen once. The sequencing sample was made of CD4+ T cells from PBMCs. The receptors were gathered from a human donor in good health. CDR3s include the opening cysteine and the closing phenylalanine or tryptophan. Fields, in order: D gene, V gene, clone size, J gene, CDR3 DNA, CDR3 protein. The D gene is left open where the match is weak. Only part of the rows carry a size: once, few, many, or a class if the clone is expanded.

-	TRBV5-4	-	TRBJ1-1	TGTGCCAGCCACCAGGAGTTGAACACTGAAGCTTTCTTT	CASHQELNTEAFF
-	TRBV7-9	-	TRBJ1-1	TGTGCCAGCAGCTTGATGCGGGGGGACACTGAAGCTTTCTTT	CASSLMRGDTEAFF
TRBD2	TRBV12-3/TRBV12-4	-	TRBJ2-5	TGTGCCAGCAGCGCTGGACTAGCGGGAGGATTAGGATGGGAGACCCAGTACTTC	CASSAGLAGGLGWETQYF
-	TRBV6-5	-	TRBJ1-6	TGTGCCAGCAGTGCCGGGACGGCTTATAATTCACCCCTCCACTTT	CASSAGTAYNSPLHF
-	TRBV13	-	TRBJ2-1	TGTGCCAGCAGCCCCCGGTGGTTGGGTGAGCAGTTCTTC	CASSPRWLGEQFF
-	TRBV4-3	-	TRBJ1-2	TGCGCCAGCAGCCAAGGACTATTCGAGGCCTATGGCTACACCTTC	CASSQGLFEAYGYTF
TRBD1	TRBV5-4	-	TRBJ2-2	TGTGCCAGCAGCTTTGCAGGGGGCTACACCGGGGAGCTGTTTTTT	CASSFAGGYTGELFF
-	TRBV18	-	TRBJ2-3	TGTGCCAGCTCACCTGACAGCACAGATACGCAGTATTTT	CASSPDSTDTQYF
-	TRBV6-6	-	TRBJ1-6	TGTGCCAGCAGTTTACACCGCACACCCCTCCACTTT	CASSLHRTPLHF
-	TRBV7-3	few	TRBJ2-3	TGTGCCAGCAGCTTAAGCAGGGAAGGAGATACGCAGTATTTT	CASSLSREGDTQYF
TRBD2	TRBV6-5	-	TRBJ2-3	TGTGCCAGCAGAGGACTAGCGGGAGGGGAAGATACGCAGTATTTT	CASRGLAGGEDTQYF
TRBD2	TRBV6-4	-	TRBJ2-3	TGTGCCAGCAGTAGAGGCGGGAGAACAGATACGCAGTATTTT	CASSRGGRTDTQYF
-	TRBV7-2	-	TRBJ2-3	TGTGCCAGCGCCGTCTTAATGGGTTCGCAGTATTTT	CASAVLMGSQYF
-	TRBV3-1	few	TRBJ2-2	TGTGCCAGCAGCCAAGGACCCCCGGGAGTTTCGAACACCGGGGAGCTGTTTTTT	CASSQGPPGVSNTGELFF
-	TRBV7-9	-	TRBJ1-1	TGTGCCAGCAGCTTGAGACAGACCTTGAACACTGAAGCTTTCTTT	CASSLRQTLNTEAFF
-	TRBV29-1	once	TRBJ2-5	TGCAGCGTTGATCACCCTCTGGGGATGGAGACCCAGTACTTC	CSVDHPLGMETQYF
-	TRBV6-2/TRBV6-3	few	TRBJ2-5	TGTGCCAGCAGTTACTCCAGAGAGACCCAGTACTTC	CASSYSRETQYF
-	TRBV4-1	-	TRBJ2-6	TGCGCCAGCGATTTGGAAGGTTCTGGGGCCAACGTCCTGACTTTC	CASDLEGSGANVLTF
-	TRBV15	-	TRBJ2-7	TGTGCCACCAGCAGAGGAACGGGCCAATCCTCCTACGAGCAGTACTTC	CATSRGTGQSSYEQYF
TRBD2	TRBV7-9	-	TRBJ2-1	TGTGCCAGCAGCAGGCTCGGGACTAAATACCTCAATGAGCAGTTCTTC	CASSRLGTKYLNEQFF
-	TRBV27	-	TRBJ2-1	TGTGCCAGCAGTTTATCCCGAAACAATGAGCAGTTCTTC	CASSLSRNNEQFF
TRBD2	TRBV29-1	once	TRBJ2-7	TGCAGTTCGGGGGAGGGTCCCTACGAGCAGTACTTC	CSSGEGPYEQYF
-	TRBV29-1	-	TRBJ2-2	TGCAGCTACAACCAGAACACCGGGGAGCTGTTTTTT	CSYNQNTGELFF
TRBD1	TRBV11-1	few	TRBJ1-1	TGTGCCAGCAGCCGGACAGGGATGAACACTGAAGCTTTCTTT	CASSRTGMNTEAFF
TRBD2	TRBV7-2	-	TRBJ2-2	TGTGCCAGCAGCTTAGAATCCCTAGCGGGAGTCCCCGGGGAGCTGTTTTTT	CASSLESLAGVPGELFF
-	TRBV5-1	-	TRBJ2-2	TGCGCCAGCAGCCAGGACTACGGCCCCGGGGAGCTGTTTTTT	CASSQDYGPGELFF
-	TRBV7-9	once	TRBJ1-1	TGTGCCAGCAGCTTAGCAGCGGGGGGTGAAGCTTTCTTT	CASSLAAGGEAFF
-	TRBV4-3	-	TRBJ1-2	TGCGCCAGCAGCCAAGAACGGACTGGCAACTATGGCTACACCTTC	CASSQERTGNYGYTF
TRBD1	TRBV29-1	-	TRBJ1-3	TGCAGCGGCAAGGCCGGGGACAGGGGGATAGGCACCATATATTTT	CSGKAGDRGIGTIYF
TRBD2	TRBV2	-	TRBJ2-7	TGTGCCAGCAGTGAGGGACTAGCGGCCTCCTACGAGCAGTACTTC	CASSEGLAASYEQYF
-	TRBV10-3	-	TRBJ1-5	TGTGCCACCCGAGGGGGGAACACGGGCAATCAGCCCCAGCATTTT	CATRGGNTGNQPQHF
-	TRBV9	-	TRBJ1-5	TGTGCCAGCAGCGACCCGGGGCCCCAGCATTTT	CASSDPGPQHF
-	TRBV2	-	TRBJ1-1	TGTGCCAGCAGTGAAGCGCGTATATTGGGAGCTTTCTTT	CASSEARILGAFF
TRBD2	TRBV7-3	-	TRBJ2-1	TGTGCCAGCAGCTTAAAAGTAGCGGGAGTACAAAAGAATGAGCAGTTCTTC	CASSLKVAGVQKNEQFF
TRBD2	TRBV6-2/TRBV6-3	-	TRBJ2-7	TGTGCCAGCGGTCCCTCCGGAGTAGCGGGGCAATTCTACGAGCAGTACTTC	CASGPSGVAGQFYEQYF
-	TRBV4-3	-	TRBJ2-1	TGCGCCAGCAGCCAAGATCTTGCCACGGGCACTTTAGGCAATGAGCAGTTCTTC	CASSQDLATGTLGNEQFF
-	TRBV27	once	TRBJ1-1	TGTGCCAGCAGTTTAGCTCCGGACCTGAACACTGAAGCTTTCTTT	CASSLAPDLNTEAFF
TRBD1	TRBV5-6	-	TRBJ1-5	TGTGCCAGCAGCTGGGCGGGACAGGGACCTCAGCCCCAGCATTTT	CASSWAGQGPQPQHF
-	TRBV4-3	-	TRBJ2-3	TGCGCCAGCAGCCAAGATGGTGGAGATACGCAGTATTTT	CASSQDGGDTQYF
-	TRBV28	-	TRBJ2-7	TGTGCCAGCAGTCCTCCCGGGCTTAATCACGAGCAGTACTTC	CASSPPGLNHEQYF
-	TRBV5-1	few	TRBJ2-5	TGCGCCAGTGGACAGGGAGGGGATGAGACCCAGTACTTC	CASGQGGDETQYF
-	TRBV4-3	-	TRBJ1-5	TGCGCCAGCAGCCAAGATAGAGGGACCGATCAGCCCCAGCATTTT	CASSQDRGTDQPQHF